The clone carrying this TCR beta chain has at least ten counts. Its antigen is still unknown. This sample stems from a study of blood T cells in healthy people across ages. Regarding the study as a whole: In long-lived donors, naive CD4+ cell counts and diversity exceeded those of aged donors. Per-million-T-cell TCR beta diversity fell roughly linearly with age.

This CDR3 is built from 15 residues. Germline assignment: CDR1 SEHNR and CDR2 FQNEAQ (reference sequence). Deletions cut 5 bases from V and 4 bases from J, with 17 bases between. A second PCR, run for about 7 to 11 cycles, used a sample-barcoded 5' primer plus a J-beta primer mix. TCRdb itself ran the 5' RACE reads through MiXCR, one entry per CDR3 protein. The table lists around 870,000 distinct CDR3 sequences, more than 25% of them singletons. The TCR was taken from a woman aged 80 or over in good health. Sequencing was carried out using blood. This sequence joins TRBV7-9 and TRBJ1-2; D might be TRBD1 (5 bases). CDR3 nucleotides: TGTGCCAGCAGCCCGTGGACACAGATCTTCTATGGCTACACCTTC. Translated, it gives CASSPWTQIFYGYTF.